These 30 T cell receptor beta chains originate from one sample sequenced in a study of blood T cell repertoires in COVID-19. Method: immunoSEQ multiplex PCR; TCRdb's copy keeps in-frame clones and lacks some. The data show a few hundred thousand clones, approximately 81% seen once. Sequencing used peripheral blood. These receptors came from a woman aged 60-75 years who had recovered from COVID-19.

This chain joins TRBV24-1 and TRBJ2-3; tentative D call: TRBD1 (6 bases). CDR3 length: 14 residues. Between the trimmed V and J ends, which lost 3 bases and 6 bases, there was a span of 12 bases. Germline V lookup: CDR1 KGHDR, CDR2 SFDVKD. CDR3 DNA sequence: TGTGCCACCAGTGATCCTGGGGGCGAGGATACGCAGTATTTT. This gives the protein CATSDPGGEDTQYF.

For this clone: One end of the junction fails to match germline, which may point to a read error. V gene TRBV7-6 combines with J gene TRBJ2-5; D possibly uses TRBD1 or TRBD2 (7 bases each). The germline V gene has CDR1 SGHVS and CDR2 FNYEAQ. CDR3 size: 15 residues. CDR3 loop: CASSVAGGGGETQYF. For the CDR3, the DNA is TGTGCCAGCAGCGTAGCAGGGGGGGGCGGTGAGACCCAGTACTTC.

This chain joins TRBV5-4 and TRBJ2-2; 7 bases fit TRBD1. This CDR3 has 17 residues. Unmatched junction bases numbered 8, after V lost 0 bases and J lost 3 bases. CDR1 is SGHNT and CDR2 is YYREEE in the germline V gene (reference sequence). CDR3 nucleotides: TGTGCCAGCAGCTTGGGTACAGGGGCCATGGACACCGGGGAGCTGTTTTTT. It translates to CASSLGTGAMDTGELFF.

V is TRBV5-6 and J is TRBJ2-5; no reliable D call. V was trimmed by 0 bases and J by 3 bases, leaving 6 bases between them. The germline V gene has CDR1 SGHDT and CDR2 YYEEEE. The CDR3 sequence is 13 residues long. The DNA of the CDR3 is TGTGCCAGCAGCTTGGGCTTAGAAGAGACCCAGTACTTC. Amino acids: CASSLGLEETQYF.

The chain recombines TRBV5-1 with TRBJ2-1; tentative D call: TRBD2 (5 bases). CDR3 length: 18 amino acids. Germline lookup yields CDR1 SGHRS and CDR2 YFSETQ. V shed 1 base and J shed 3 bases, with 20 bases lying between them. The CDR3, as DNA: TGCGCCAGCAGCTTGAACCCCTCGCCGAGCGGCAGCTACAATGAGCAGTTCTTC. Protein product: CASSLNPSPSGSYNEQFF.

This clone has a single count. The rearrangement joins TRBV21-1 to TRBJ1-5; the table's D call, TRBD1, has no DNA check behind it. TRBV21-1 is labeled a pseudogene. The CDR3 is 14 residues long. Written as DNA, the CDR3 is TGTGCCAGCAGCATCACAATGAGCAATCAGCCCCAGCATTTT. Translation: CASSITMSNQPQHF.

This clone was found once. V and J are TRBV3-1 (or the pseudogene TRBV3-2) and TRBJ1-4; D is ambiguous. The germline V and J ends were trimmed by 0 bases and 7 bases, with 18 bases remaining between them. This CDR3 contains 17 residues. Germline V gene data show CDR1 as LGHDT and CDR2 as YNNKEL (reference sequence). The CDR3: CASSQDRGKPGFEKLFF. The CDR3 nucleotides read TGTGCCAGCAGCCAAGATCGCGGGAAGCCAGGTTTTGAAAAACTGTTTTTT.

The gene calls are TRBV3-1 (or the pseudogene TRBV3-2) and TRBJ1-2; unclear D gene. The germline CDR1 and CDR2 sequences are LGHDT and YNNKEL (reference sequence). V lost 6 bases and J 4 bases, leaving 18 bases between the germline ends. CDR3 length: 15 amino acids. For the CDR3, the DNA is TGTGCCAGCAGGCCAAATGCGGCGTCAGCCTATGGCTACACCTTC. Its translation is CASRPNAASAYGYTF.

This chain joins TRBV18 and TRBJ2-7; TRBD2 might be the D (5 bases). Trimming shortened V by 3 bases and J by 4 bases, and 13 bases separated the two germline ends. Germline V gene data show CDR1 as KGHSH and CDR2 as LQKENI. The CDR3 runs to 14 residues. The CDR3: CASSPARTGYEQYF. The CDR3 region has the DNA TGTGCCAGCTCACCCGCCAGGACGGGGTACGAGCAGTACTTC.

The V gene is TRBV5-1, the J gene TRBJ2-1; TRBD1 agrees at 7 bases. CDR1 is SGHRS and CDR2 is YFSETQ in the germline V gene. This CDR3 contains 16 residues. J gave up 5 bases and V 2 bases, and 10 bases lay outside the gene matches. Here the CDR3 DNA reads TGCGCCAGCAGCTTACCTAAAGACAGGGTGGACAATGAGCAGTTCTTC. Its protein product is CASSLPKDRVDNEQFF.

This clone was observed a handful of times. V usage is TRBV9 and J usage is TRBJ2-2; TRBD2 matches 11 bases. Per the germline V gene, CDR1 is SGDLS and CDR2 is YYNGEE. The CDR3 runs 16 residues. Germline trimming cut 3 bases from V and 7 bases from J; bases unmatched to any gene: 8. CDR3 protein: CASSGLAGNAVGELFF. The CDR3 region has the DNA TGTGCCAGCAGCGGACTAGCGGGAAATGCAGTCGGGGAGCTGTTTTTT.

The DNA of the CDR3 is TGTGCCAGCAGCTCGGGACAGGGGTATGGACTATACGAGCAGTACTTC. Translation: CASSSGQGYGLYEQYF. The chain carries TRBV7-9 and TRBJ2-7, with 10 bases lining up with TRBD1. CDR1 is SEHNR, CDR2 FQNEAQ, per germline (reference sequence). V shed 4 bases and J 4 bases; nucleotides not matched to a gene: 10. This CDR3 spans 16 amino acids.

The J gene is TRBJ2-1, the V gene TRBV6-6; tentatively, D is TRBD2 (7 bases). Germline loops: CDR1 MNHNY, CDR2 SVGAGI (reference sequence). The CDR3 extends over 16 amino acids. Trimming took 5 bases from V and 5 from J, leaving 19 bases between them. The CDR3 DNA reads TGTGCCAGCAGTCACCTTAAGGGGGGGCGGGACAATGAGCAGTTCTTC. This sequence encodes CASSHLKGGRDNEQFF.

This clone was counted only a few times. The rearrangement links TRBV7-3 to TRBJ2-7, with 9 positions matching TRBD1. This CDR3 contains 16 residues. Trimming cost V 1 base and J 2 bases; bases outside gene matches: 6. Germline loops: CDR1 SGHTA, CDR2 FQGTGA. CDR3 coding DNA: TGTGCCAGCAGCTTAAGGGGAGGGACAGGGCCCTACGAGCAGTACTTC. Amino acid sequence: CASSLRGGTGPYEQYF.

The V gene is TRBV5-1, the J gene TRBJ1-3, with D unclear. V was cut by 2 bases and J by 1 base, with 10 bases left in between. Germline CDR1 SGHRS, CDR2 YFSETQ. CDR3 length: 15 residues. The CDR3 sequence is CASSLTVLSGNTIYF. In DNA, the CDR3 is TGCGCCAGCAGCTTAACAGTGCTGTCTGGAAACACCATATATTTT.

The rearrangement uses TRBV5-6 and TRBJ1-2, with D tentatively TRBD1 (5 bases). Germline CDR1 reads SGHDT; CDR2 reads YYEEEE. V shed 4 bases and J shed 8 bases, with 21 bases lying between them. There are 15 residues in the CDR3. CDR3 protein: CASSRPGDQTWGYTF. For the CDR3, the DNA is TGTGCCAGCAGCCGGCCGGGGGACCAGACTTGGGGCTACACCTTC.

The CDR3 DNA sequence: TGTGCCAGCAGGGTGGGGGGGGATGTCTACGAGCAGTACTTC. As protein: CASRVGGDVYEQYF. The V and J genes are TRBV6-5 and TRBJ2-7; TRBD2 matches 7 bases. The CDR3 covers 14 residues. The ends lost 6 bases at V and 3 bases at J; junction bases unmatched: 8. Germline CDR1 and CDR2: MNHEY and SVGAGI.

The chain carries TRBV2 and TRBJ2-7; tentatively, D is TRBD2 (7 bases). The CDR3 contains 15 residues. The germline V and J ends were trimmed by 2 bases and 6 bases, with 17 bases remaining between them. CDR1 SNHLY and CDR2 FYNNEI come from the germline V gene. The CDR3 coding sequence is TGTGCCAGCAGTGAATTGGGGGGGGCCTTCAGCGAGCAGTACTTC. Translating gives CASSELGGAFSEQYF.

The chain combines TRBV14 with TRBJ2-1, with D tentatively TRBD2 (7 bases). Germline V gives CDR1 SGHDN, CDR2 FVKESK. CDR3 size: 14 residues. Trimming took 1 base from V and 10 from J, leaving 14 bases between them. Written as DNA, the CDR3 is TGTGCCAGCAGCCAAGTAGGGGGGGCTGGGGAGCAGTTCTTC. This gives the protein CASSQVGGAGEQFF.

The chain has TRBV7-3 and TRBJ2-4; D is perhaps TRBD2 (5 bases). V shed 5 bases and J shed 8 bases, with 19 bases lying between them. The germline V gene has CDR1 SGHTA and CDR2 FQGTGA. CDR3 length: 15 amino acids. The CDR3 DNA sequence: TGTGCCAGCAGCCCATCGGGTAGCGAGCGAGACATTCAGTACTTC. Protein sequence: CASSPSGSERDIQYF. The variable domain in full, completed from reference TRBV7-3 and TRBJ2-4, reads GAGVSQTPSNKVTEKGKYVELRCDPISGHTALYWYRQSLGQGPEFLIYFQGTGAADDSGLPNDRFFAVRPEGSVSTLKIQRTERGDSAVYLCASSPSGSERDIQYFGAGTRLSVL.

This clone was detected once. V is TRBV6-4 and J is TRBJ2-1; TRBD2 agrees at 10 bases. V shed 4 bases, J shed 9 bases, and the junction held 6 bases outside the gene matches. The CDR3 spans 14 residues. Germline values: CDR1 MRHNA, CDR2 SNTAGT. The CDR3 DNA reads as TGTGCCAGCAGTGGTGCTAGCGGGGGTAGTGAGCAGTTCTTC. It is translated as CASSGASGGSEQFF.

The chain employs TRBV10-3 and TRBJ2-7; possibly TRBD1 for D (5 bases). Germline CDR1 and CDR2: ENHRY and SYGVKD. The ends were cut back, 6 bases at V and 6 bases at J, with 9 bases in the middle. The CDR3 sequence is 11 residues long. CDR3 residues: CAIRGRAEQYF. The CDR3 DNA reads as TGTGCCATCAGGGGCAGGGCCGAGCAGTACTTC.

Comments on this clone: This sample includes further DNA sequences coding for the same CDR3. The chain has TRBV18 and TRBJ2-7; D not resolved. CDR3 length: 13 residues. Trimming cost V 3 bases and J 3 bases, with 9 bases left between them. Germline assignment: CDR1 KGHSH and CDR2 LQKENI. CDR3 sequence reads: CASSPGQNYEQYF. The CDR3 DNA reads TGTGCCAGCTCACCGGGCCAGAACTACGAGCAGTACTTC.

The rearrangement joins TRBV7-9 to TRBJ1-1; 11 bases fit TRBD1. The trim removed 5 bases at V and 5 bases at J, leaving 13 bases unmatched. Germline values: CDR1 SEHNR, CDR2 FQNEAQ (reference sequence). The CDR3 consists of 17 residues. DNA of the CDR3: TGTGCCAGCAGCCCGAGCCCGGGACAGGGGGGAGGGACTGAAGCTTTCTTT. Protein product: CASSPSPGQGGGTEAFF.

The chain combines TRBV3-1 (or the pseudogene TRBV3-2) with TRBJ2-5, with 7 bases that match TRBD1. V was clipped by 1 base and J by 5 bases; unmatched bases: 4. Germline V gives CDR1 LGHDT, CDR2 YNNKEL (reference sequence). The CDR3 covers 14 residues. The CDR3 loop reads CASSQGTGAETQYF. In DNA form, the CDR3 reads TGTGCCAGCAGCCAAGGCACAGGGGCGGAGACCCAGTACTTC.

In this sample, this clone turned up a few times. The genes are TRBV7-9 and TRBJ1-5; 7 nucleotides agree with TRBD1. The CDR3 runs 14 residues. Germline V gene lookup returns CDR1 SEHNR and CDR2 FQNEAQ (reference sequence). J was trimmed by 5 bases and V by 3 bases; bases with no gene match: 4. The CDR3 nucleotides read TGTGCCAGCAGCTTTGGGACAGCTCATCAGCCCCAGCATTTT. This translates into CASSFGTAHQPQHF.

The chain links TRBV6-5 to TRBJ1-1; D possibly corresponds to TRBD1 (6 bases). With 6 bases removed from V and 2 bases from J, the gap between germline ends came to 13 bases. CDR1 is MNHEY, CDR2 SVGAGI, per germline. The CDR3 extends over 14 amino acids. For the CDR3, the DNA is TGTGCCAGCAGGTTGACAGGAATTAACACTGAAGCTTTCTTT. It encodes CASRLTGINTEAFF.

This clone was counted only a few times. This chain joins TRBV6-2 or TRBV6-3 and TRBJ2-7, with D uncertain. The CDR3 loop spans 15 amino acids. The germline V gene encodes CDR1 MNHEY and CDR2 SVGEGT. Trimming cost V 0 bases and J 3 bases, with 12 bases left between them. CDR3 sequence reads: CASSYSGSPYYEQYF. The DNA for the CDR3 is TGTGCCAGCAGTTACTCGGGCAGCCCCTACTACGAGCAGTACTTC.

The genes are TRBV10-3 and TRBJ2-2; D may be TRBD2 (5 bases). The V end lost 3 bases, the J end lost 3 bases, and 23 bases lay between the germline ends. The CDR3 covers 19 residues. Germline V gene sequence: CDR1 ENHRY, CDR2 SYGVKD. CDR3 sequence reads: CAISESAVEAISDTGELFF. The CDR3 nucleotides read TGTGCCATCAGTGAATCTGCAGTGGAGGCTATATCGGACACCGGGGAGCTGTTTTTT.

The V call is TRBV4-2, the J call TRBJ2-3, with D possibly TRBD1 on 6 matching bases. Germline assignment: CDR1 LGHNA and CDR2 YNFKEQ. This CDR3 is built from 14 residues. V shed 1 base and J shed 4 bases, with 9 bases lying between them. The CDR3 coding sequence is TGTGCCAGCAGCCAAGGGGGGCAGGCAGATACGCAGTATTTT. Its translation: CASSQGGQADTQYF.